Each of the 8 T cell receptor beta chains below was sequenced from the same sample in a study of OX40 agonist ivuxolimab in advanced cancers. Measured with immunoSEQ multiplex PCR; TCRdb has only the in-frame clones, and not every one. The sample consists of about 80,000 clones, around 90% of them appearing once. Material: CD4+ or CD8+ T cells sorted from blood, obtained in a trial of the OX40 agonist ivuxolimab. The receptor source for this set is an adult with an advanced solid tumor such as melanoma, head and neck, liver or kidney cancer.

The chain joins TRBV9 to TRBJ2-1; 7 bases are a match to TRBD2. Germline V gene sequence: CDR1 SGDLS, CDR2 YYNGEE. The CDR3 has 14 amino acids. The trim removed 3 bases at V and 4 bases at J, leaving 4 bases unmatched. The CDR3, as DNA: TGTGCCAGCAGCGAAGCGGGGTTATACAATGAGCAGTTCTTC. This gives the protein CASSEAGLYNEQFF.

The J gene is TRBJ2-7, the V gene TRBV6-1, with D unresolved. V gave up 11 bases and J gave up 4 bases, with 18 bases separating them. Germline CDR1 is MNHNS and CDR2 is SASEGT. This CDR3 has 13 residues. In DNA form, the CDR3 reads TGTGCCGGGTCTCTCCAGCCTAGGTACGAGCAGTACTTC. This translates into CAGSLQPRYEQYF.

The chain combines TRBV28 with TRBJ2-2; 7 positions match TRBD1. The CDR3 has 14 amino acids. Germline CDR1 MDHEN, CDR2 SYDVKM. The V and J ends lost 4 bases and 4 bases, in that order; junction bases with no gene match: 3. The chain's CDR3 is CASSSTGPTGELFF. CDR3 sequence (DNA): TGTGCCAGCAGTTCGACAGGGCCCACCGGGGAGCTGTTTTTT. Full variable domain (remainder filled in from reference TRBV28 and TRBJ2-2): DVKVTQSSRYLVKRTGEKVFLECVQDMDHENMFWYRQDPGLGLRLIYFSYDVKMKEKGDIPEGYSVSREKKERFSLILESASTNQTSMYLCASSSTGPTGELFFGEGSRLTVL.

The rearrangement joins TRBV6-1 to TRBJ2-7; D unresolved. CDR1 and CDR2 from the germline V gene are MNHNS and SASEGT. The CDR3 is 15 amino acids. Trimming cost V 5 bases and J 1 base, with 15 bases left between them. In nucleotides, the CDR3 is TGTGCCAGCAGTCTCGTTTTTAGCAGTTCCTACGAGCAGTACTTC. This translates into CASSLVFSSSYEQYF.

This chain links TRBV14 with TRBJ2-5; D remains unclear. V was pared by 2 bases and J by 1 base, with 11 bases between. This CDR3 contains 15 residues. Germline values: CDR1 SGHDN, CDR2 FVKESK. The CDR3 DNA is TGTGCCAGCAGCCAAATTTACAGTACCCAAGAGACCCAGTACTTC. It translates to CASSQIYSTQETQYF.

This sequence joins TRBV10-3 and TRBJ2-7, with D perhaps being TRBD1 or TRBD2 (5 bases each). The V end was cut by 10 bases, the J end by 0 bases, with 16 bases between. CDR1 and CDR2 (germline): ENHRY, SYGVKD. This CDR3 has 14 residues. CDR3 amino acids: CASNPGTTSYEQYF. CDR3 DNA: TGTGCCAGCAACCCCGGGACCACCTCCTACGAGCAGTACTTC.

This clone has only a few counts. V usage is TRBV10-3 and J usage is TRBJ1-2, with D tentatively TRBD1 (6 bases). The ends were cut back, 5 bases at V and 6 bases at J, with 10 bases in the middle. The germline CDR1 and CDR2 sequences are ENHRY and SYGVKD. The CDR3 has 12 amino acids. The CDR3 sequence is CAISQGTHGYTF. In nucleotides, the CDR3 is TGTGCCATCAGTCAGGGGACGCATGGCTACACCTTC.

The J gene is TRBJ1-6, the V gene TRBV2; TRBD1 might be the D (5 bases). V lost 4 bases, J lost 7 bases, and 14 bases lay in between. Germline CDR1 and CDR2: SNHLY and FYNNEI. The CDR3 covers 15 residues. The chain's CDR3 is CASSASARGNSPLHF. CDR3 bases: TGTGCCAGCAGTGCTTCAGCCCGGGGGAATTCACCCCTCCACTTT.